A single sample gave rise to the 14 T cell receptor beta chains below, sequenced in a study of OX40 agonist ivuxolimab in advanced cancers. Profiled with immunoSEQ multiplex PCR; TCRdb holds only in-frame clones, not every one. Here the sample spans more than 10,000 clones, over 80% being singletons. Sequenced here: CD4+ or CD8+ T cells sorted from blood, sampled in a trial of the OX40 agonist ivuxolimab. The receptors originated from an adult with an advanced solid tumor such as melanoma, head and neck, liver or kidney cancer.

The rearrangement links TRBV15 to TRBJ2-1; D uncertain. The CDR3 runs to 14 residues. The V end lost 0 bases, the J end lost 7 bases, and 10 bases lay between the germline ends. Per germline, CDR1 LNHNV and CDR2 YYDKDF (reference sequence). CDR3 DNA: TGTGCCACCAGCAGAGATGAGCGTGGTAATGAGCAGTTCTTC. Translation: CATSRDERGNEQFF.

The CDR3, as DNA: TGTGCCAGCAACCCGGGACTCCAATCTGGGGAGCAGTACTTC. Translating gives CASNPGLQSGEQYF. The V gene is TRBV7-9, the J gene TRBJ2-7, with a weak D call TRBD2 (6 bases). This CDR3 has 14 residues. The V end was cut by 7 bases, the J end by 7 bases, with 20 bases between. Germline V gene sequence: CDR1 SEHNR, CDR2 FQNEAQ (reference sequence).

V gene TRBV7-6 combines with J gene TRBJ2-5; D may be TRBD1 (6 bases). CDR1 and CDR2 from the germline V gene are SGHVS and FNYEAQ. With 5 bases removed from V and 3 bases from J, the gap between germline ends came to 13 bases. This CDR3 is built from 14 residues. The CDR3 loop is CASSTRDTKETQYF. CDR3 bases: TGTGCCAGCAGCACCCGGGACACCAAAGAGACCCAGTACTTC.

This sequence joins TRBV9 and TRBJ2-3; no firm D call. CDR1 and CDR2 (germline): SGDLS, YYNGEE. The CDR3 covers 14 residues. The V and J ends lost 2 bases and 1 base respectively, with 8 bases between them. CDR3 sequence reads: CASSVPDGTDTQYF. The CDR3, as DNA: TGTGCCAGCAGCGTTCCGGATGGCACAGATACGCAGTATTTT. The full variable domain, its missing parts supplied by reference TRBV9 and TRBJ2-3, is DSGVTQTPKHLITATGQRVTLRCSPRSGDLSVYWYQQSLDQGLQFLIQYYNGEERAKGNILERFSAQQFPDLHSELNLSSLELGDSALYFCASSVPDGTDTQYFGPGTRLTVL.

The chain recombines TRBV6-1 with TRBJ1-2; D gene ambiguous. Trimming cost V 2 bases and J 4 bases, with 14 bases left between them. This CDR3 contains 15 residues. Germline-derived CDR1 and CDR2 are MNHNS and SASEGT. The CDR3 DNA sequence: TGTGCCAGCAGTGAATTAAAGGGAGCGGGCTATGGCTACACCTTC. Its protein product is CASSELKGAGYGYTF.

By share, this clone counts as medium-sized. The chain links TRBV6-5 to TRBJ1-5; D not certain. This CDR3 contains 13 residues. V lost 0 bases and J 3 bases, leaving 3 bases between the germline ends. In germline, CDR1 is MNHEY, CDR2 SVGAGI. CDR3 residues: CASSYSLNQPQHF. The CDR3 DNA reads TGTGCCAGCAGTTACTCTCTCAATCAGCCCCAGCATTTT.

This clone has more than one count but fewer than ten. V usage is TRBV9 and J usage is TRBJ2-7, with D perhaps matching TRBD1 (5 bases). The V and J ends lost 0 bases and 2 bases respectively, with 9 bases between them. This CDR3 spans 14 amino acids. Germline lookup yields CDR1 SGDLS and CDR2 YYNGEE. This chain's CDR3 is CASSVGQRAYEQYF. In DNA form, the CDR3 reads TGTGCCAGCAGCGTAGGACAGAGAGCCTACGAGCAGTACTTC.

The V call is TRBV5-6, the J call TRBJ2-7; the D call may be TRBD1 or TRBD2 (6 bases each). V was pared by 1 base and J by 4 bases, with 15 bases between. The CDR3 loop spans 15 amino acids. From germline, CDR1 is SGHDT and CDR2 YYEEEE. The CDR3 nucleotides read TGTGCCAGCAGCTTGCATCCCGGGGGCGTTTACGAGCAGTACTTC. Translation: CASSLHPGGVYEQYF. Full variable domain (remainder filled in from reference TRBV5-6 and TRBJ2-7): DAGVTQSPTHLIKTRGQQVTLRCSPKSGHDTVSWYQQALGQGPQFIFQYYEEEERQRGNFPDRFSGHQFPNYSSELNVNALLLGDSALYLCASSLHPGGVYEQYFGPGTRLTVT.

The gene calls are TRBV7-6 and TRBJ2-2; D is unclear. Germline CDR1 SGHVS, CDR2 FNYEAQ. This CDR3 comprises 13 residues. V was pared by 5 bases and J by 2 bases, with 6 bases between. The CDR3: CASSGTNTGELFF. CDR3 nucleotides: TGTGCCAGCAGCGGCACTAACACCGGGGAGCTGTTTTTT.

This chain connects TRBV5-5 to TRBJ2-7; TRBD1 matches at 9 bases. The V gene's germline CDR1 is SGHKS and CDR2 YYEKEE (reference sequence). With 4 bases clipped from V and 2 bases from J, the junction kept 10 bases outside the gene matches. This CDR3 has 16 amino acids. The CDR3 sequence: CASSGGTGYSTYEQYF. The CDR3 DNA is TGTGCCAGCAGCGGGGGGACAGGGTACTCAACCTACGAGCAGTACTTC. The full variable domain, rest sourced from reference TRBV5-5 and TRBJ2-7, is DAGVTQSPTHLIKTRGQQVTLRCSPISGHKSVSWYQQVLGQGPQFIFQYYEKEERGRGNFPDRFSARQFPNYSSELNVNALLLGDSALYLCASSGGTGYSTYEQYFGPGTRLTVT.

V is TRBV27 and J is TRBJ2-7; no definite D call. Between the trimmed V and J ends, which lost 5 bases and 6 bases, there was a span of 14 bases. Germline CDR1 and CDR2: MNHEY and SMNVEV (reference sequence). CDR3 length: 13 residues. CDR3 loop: CASSPKRYGEQYF. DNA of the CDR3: TGTGCCAGCAGTCCAAAACGGTACGGCGAGCAGTACTTC.

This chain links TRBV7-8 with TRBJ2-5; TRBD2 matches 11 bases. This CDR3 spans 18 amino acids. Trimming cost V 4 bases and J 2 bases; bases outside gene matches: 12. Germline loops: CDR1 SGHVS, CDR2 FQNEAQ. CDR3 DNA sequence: TGTGCCAGCAGCTACCTCCCGGGACTAGCGGACCTACAAGAGACCCAGTACTTC. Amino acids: CASSYLPGLADLQETQYF.

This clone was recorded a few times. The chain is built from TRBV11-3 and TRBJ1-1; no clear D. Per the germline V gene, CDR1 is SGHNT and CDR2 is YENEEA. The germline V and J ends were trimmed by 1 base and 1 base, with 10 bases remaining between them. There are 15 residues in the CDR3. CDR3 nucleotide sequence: TGTGCCAGCAGCTTAGGGTCTAGATGGAACACTGAAGCTTTCTTT. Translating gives CASSLGSRWNTEAFF.

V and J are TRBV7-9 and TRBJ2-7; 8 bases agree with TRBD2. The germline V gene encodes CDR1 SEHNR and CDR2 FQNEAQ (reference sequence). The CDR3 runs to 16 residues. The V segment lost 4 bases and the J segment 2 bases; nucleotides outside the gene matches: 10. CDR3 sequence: CASSSFLGTRPYEQYF. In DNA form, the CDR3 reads TGTGCCAGCAGCTCTTTCCTCGGGACTAGGCCCTACGAGCAGTACTTC.